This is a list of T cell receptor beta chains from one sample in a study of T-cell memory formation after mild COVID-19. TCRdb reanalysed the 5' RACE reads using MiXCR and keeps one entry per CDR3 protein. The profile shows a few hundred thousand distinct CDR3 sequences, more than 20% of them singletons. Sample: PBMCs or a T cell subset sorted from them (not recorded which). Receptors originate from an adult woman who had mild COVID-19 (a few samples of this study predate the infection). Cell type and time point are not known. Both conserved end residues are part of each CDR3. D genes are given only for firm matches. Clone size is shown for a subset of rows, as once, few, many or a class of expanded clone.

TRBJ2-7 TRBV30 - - TGTGCCTGGAGAAACTTGAACTCCTACGAGCAGTACTTC CAWRNLNSYEQYF
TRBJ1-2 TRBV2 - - TGTGCCAGCAGTGAAGCACATTCCGATGGCTACACCTTC CASSEAHSDGYTF
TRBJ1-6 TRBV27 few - TGTGCCAGCAGTCCGGGGTTAAATTCACCCCTCCACTTT CASSPGLNSPLHF
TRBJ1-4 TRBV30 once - TGTGCCTGGAGTGAGGGGGGAATTAATGAAAAACTGTTTTTT CAWSEGGINEKLFF
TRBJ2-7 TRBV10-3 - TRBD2 TGTGCCATCAGTGTGGGGCGGGAGGGCCACGAGCAGTACTTC CAISVGREGHEQYF
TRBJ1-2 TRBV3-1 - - TGTGCCAGCAGCCAAAGATACACAGAGAACTATGGCTACACCTTC CASSQRYTENYGYTF
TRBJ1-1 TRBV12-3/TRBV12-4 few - TGTGCCAGCAGTTTAGTGGTCGGAGAAGCTTTCTTT CASSLVVGEAFF
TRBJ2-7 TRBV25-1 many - TGTGCCAGCAGTGAATATCGGACTTCTTACGAGCAGTACTTC CASSEYRTSYEQYF
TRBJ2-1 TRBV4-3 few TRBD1 TGCGCCAGCAGCCAAACTGGACAGGGGGCGTACAATGAGCAGTTCTTC CASSQTGQGAYNEQFF
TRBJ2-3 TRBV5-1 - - TGCGCCAGCAGCTGGGACCCTTCCCCTAAGAGCACAGATACGCAGTATTTT CASSWDPSPKSTDTQYF
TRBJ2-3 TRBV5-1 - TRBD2 TGCGCCAGCAGCTTGACGCGTCTAGCGGATTACACAGATACGCAGTATTTT CASSLTRLADYTDTQYF
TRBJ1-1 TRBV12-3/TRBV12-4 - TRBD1 TGTGCCAGCAGTTTAATAGGGACAGGGGGTGAAGCTTTCTTT CASSLIGTGGEAFF
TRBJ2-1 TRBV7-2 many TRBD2 TGTGCCAGCAGCTCCCGACCGGGGACTAGCAACAATGAGCAGTTCTTC CASSSRPGTSNNEQFF
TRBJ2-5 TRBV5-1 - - TGCGCCAGCAGTTTAGCGACAGGGACTCAAGAGACCCAGTACTTC CASSLATGTQETQYF
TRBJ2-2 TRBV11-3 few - TGTGCCAGCAGCTTAGACGGCAGGAACACCGGGGAGCTGTTTTTT CASSLDGRNTGELFF
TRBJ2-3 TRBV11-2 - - TGTGCCAGCAGCTTAGATCGGTTTGGGGGGGGCCCCGCATGGGATACGCAGTATTTT CASSLDRFGGGPAWDTQYF
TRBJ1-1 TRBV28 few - TGTGCCAGCAGTCCAGCCTCGGGGCCGCTGAACACTGAAGCTTTCTTT CASSPASGPLNTEAFF
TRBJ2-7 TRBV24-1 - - TGTGCCACCAGTGACCGCAATCACTACGAGCAGTACTTC CATSDRNHYEQYF
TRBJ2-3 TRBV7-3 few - TGTGCCAGCAGTTACAGGGTAGGAACAGATACGCAGTATTTT CASSYRVGTDTQYF
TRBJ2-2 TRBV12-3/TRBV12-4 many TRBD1 TGTGCCAGCAGTTCCTGGACAGGGGCCGGGGAGCTGTTTTTT CASSSWTGAGELFF
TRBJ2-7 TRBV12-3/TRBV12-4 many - TGTGCCAGCAGCCAAGTTATGGGGGAGCAGTACTTC CASSQVMGEQYF
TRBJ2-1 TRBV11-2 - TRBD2 TGTGCCAGCAGCTTAGGCAAGCCGACTAGCGGGAGCGGGAATGAGCAGTTCTTC CASSLGKPTSGSGNEQFF
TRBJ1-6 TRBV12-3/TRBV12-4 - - TGTGCCAGTCAGGGGAGCTCCTATAATTCACCCCTCCACTTT CASQGSSYNSPLHF
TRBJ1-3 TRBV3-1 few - TGTGCCAGCAGCCACAGGGGATCCATATATTTT CASSHRGSIYF
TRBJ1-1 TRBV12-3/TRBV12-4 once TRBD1 TGTGCCAGCAGACAGGTCCTCCAGGGGGCGCGGAACACTGAAGCTTTCTTT CASRQVLQGARNTEAFF
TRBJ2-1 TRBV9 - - TGTGCCAGCAGCGAGGAGGGGGCGCGGGACAATGAGCAGTTCTTC CASSEEGARDNEQFF
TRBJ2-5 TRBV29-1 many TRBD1 TGCAGCGTTGATCCCAGCAGGGGGCAAGAGACCCAGTACTTC CSVDPSRGQETQYF
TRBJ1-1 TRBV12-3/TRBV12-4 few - TGTGCCAGCACCAAACGGAACACTGAAGCTTTCTTT CASTKRNTEAFF
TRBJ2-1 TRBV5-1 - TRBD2 TGCGCCAGCAGCCCGGGGACTAGCCTCGGGGATGAGCAGTTCTTC CASSPGTSLGDEQFF
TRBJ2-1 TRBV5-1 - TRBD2 TGCGCCAGCAGCTTGGGGCTAGCGGGGGACAATGAGCAGTTC CASSLGLAGDNEQF
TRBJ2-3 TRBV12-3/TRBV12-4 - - TGTGCCAGCATTGGGGACCCCACTGGGACAGATACGCAGTATTTT CASIGDPTGTDTQYF
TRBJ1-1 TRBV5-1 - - TGCGCCAGCAGCTTGGAAGGGGGTACTAGGAACACTGAAGCTTTCTTT CASSLEGGTRNTEAFF
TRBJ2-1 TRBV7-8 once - TGTGCCAGCAGCTTCCTTGGGGGGGGGACACCTGAGCAGTTCTTC CASSFLGGGTPEQFF
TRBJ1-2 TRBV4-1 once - TGCGCCAGCAGCCAACTCCCGTGGGGTGGAGGCTACACCTTC CASSQLPWGGGYTF
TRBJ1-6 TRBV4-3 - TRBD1 TGCGCCAGCAGCCCCGAGACAGGGAGGAATTCACCCCTCCACTTT CASSPETGRNSPLHF
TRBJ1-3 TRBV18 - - TGTGCCAGCTCACCCGTGGTCGACGGCTCTGGAAACACCATATATTTT CASSPVVDGSGNTIYF
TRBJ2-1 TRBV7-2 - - TGTGCCAGCAGCCCGTTATCAACTTACAATGAGCAGTTCTTC CASSPLSTYNEQFF
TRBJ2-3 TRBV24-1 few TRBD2 TGTGCCACCAGTGATTTAGCAGCGGGAAGGGATACGCAGTATTTT CATSDLAAGRDTQYF
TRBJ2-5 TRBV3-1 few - TGTGCCAGCAGCTTCCTTTCGGGGACCCACGAAGAGACCCAGTACTTC CASSFLSGTHEETQYF
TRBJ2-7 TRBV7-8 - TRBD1 TGTGCCAGCAGCTTAGCGGGACAGGGGGGGGGCGAGCAGTACTTC CASSLAGQGGGEQYF
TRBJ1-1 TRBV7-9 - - TGTGCCAGCAGCTTAGTACTCGAGGGGACTGAAGCTTTCTTT CASSLVLEGTEAFF